The 15 T cell receptor beta chains below were found in one sample sequenced in a study of monozygotic twins with inflammatory bowel disease. TCRdb reprocessed the 5' RACE reads and reports one entry per CDR3 protein, with no DNA. This sample's table reports approximately 420,000 distinct CDR3 sequences. The source material was blood. The receptors stem from a human donor with ulcerative colitis or Crohn's disease, or a healthy co-twin of an affected twin (not recorded which).

The gene calls are TRBV20-1 and TRBJ2-3; TCRdb gives TRBD2 as the D gene, but with no DNA this cannot be confirmed. The CDR3 has 14 residues. Germline CDR1 and CDR2: DFQATT and SNEGSKA (reference sequence). The CDR3: CSALRGGSTDTQYF.

The gene calls are TRBV7-8 and TRBJ2-5; the D call of TRBD2 rests on TCRdb alone, since no DNA is present to check it. Germline assignment: CDR1 SGHVS and CDR2 FQNEAQ. This CDR3 has 15 residues. CDR3 loop: CASSLGTSGTQTQYF.

The chain employs TRBV3-1 and TRBJ2-5; the D gene TCRdb calls, TRBD2, cannot be checked with no DNA. The CDR3 runs to 14 residues. Germline V lookup: CDR1 LGHDT, CDR2 YNNKEL (reference sequence). The CDR3 sequence is CASSNYAGMKTQYF.

The chain carries TRBV28 and TRBJ1-2. This CDR3 region has 15 residues. Germline V lookup: CDR1 MDHEN, CDR2 SYDVKM. The CDR3 sequence is CASSLSIDGVRGYTF.

The rearrangement uses TRBV20-1 and TRBJ1-4; TCRdb lists TRBD1, though no DNA is available to test this call. CDR3 length: 16 residues. CDR1 DFQATT and CDR2 SNEGSKA come from the germline V gene (reference sequence). The CDR3 sequence is CSAGRLGQGDNEKLFF.

The genes are TRBV30 and TRBJ1-1. In germline, CDR1 is GTSNPN, CDR2 SVGIG (reference sequence). The CDR3 length is 11 residues. This chain's CDR3 is CAWSKAPSAFF.

V gene TRBV7-3 combines with J gene TRBJ2-3; checking the TCRdb D call of TRBD1 is not possible without DNA. In germline, CDR1 is SGHTA, CDR2 FQGTGA. The CDR3 is 14 residues long. This chain's CDR3 is CASSLRDSTDTQYF.

The chain has TRBV21-1 and TRBJ2-2. TRBV21-1 represents a pseudogene. The CDR3 loop spans 17 amino acids. The CDR3 here is CASSIGALPRETGELFF.

The chain has TRBV7-9 and TRBJ2-1; as DNA is missing, the TRBD2 call by TCRdb cannot be tested. CDR1 is SEHNR and CDR2 is FQNEAQ in the germline V gene (reference sequence). The CDR3 length is 13 residues. CDR3 region: CASSFVAGNEQFF. Together with reference TRBV7-9 and TRBJ2-1, the CDR3 gives the full variable domain: DTGVSQNPRHKITKRGQNVTFRCDPISEHNRLYWYRQTLGQGPEFLTYFQNEAQLEKSRLLSDRFSAERPKGSFSTLEIQRTEQGDSAMYLCASSFVAGNEQFFGPGTRLTVL.

The V and J genes are TRBV4-1 and TRBJ2-7; TCRdb calls TRBD1, which cannot be checked without DNA. Germline-derived CDR1 and CDR2 are MGHRA and YSYEKL. The CDR3 sequence is 15 residues long. This chain's CDR3 is CASSQGGTGGAEQYF.

The V gene is TRBV5-1, the J gene TRBJ2-3; the D gene TCRdb calls, TRBD1, cannot be checked with no DNA. Per the germline V gene, CDR1 is SGHRS and CDR2 is YFSETQ. The CDR3 contains 14 residues. The CDR3 sequence is CASSLKGVTDTQYF.

The chain links TRBV4-1 to TRBJ2-1; the TCRdb call, TRBD2, lacks DNA for checking. The CDR3 length is 14 residues. The germline gives CDR1 MGHRA, CDR2 YSYEKL. CDR3 region: CASSQEGSYNEQFF.

This chain joins TRBV4-3 and TRBJ1-4; the TRBD1 assignment by TCRdb is unverifiable without DNA. The CDR3 runs to 12 residues. The germline V gene encodes CDR1 LGHNA and CDR2 YSLEER. CDR3 protein: CASSHGQGQLFF.

The chain combines TRBV12-3 or TRBV12-4 with TRBJ2-3; TCRdb proposes TRBD1, but this gene call is untestable without DNA. The CDR3 runs 17 residues. Here the CDR3 reads CASSFSGQVLPTDTQYF.

The CDR3 loop reads CASSLKGGAETQYF. The chain has TRBV12-3 or TRBV12-4 and TRBJ2-5; TCRdb designates TRBD1, a call that cannot be tested without DNA. The CDR3 consists of 14 residues.